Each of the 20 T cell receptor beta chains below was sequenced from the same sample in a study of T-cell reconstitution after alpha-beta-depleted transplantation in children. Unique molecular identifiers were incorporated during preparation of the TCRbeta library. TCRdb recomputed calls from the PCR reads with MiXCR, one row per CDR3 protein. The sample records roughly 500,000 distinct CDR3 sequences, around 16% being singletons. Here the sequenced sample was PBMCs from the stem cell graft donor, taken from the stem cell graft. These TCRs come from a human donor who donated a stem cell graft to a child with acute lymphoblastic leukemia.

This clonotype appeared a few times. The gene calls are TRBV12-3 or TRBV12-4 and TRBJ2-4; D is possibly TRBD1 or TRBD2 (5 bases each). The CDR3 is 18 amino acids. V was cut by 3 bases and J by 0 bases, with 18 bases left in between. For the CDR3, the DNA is TGTGCCAGCAGTTTGGGCAGGTTGGGACCTCTAGCCAAAAACATTCAGTACTTC. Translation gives CASSLGRLGPLAKNIQYF.

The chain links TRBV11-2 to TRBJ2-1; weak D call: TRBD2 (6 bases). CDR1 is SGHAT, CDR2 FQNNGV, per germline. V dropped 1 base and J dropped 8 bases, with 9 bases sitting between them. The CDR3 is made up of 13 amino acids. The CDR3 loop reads CASSLAGVYEQFF. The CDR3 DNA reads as TGTGCCAGCAGCTTAGCGGGGGTCTATGAGCAGTTCTTC.

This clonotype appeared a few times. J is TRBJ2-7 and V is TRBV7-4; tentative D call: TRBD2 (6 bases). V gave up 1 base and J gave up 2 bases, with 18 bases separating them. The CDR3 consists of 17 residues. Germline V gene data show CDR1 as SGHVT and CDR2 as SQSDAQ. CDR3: CASSLGSPGLDPYEQYF. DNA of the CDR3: TGTGCCAGCAGCTTAGGGTCTCCGGGACTGGATCCCTACGAGCAGTACTTC.

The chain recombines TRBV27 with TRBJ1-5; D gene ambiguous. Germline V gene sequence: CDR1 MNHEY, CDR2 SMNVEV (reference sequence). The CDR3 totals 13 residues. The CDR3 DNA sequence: TGTGCTTCAAGGGATAATAGCAATCAGCCCCAGCATTTT. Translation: CASRDNSNQPQHF.

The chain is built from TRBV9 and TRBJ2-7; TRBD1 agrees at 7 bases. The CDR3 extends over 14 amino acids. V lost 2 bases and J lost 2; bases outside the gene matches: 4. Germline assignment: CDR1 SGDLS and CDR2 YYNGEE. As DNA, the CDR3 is TGTGCCAGCAGCGTTGGGACAGAAGCCTACGAGCAGTACTTC. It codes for CASSVGTEAYEQYF.

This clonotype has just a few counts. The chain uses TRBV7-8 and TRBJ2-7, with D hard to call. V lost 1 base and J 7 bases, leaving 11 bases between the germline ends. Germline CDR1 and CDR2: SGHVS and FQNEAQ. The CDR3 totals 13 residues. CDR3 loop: CASSLGGWGEQYF. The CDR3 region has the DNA TGTGCCAGCAGCTTAGGGGGTTGGGGAGAGCAGTACTTC.

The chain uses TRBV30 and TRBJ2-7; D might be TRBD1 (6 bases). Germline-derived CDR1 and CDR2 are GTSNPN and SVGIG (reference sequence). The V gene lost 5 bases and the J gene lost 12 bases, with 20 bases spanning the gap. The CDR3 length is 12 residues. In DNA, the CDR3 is TGTGCCTGGGGTCCCTCAGGGGCCGGGCGGTACTTC. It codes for CAWGPSGAGRYF.

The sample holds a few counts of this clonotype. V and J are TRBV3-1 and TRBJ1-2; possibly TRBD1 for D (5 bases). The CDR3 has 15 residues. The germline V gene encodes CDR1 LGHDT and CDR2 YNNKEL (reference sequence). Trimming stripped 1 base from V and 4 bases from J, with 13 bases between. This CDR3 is CASSQGGRVGYGYTF. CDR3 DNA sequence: TGTGCCAGCAGCCAAGGCGGCAGGGTGGGCTATGGCTACACCTTC.

Written as DNA, the CDR3 is TGCGCCAGCAGTGAGGGCGGGCTGAACACCGGGGAGCTGTTTTTT. Amino acid sequence: CASSEGGLNTGELFF. The gene calls are TRBV10-1 and TRBJ2-2; D may be TRBD2 (5 bases). Germline assignment: CDR1 WNHNN and CDR2 SYGVQD (reference sequence). The V end lost 2 bases, the J end lost 1 base, and 8 bases lay between the germline ends. The CDR3 runs to 15 residues.

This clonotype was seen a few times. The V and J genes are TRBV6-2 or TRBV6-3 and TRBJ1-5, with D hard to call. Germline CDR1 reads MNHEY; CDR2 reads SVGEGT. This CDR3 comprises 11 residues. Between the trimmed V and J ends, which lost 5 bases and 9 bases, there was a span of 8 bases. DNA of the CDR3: TGTGCCAGCAGTGACGGGTGGCCCCAGCATTTT. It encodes CASSDGWPQHF.

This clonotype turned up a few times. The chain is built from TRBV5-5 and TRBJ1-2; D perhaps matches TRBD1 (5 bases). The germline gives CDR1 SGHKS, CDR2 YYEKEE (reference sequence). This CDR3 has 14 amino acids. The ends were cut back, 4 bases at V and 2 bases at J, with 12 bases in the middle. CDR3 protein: CASSRGHVNYGYTF. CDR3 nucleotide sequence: TGTGCCAGCAGCCGCGGACACGTCAACTATGGCTACACCTTC.

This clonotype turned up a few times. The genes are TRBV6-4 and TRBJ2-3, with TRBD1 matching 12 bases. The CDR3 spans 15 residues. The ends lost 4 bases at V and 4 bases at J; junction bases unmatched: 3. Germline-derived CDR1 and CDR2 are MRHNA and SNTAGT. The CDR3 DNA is TGTGCCAGCAGTGTGGGGACAGGGGGCCCAGATACGCAGTATTTT. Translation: CASSVGTGGPDTQYF.

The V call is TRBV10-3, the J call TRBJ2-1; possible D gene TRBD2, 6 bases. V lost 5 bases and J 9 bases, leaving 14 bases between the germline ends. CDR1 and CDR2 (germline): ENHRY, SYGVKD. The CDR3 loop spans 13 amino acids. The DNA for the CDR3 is TGTGCCATCAGTCCTTCCGGGAGTCTTGAGCAGTTCTTC. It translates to CAISPSGSLEQFF.

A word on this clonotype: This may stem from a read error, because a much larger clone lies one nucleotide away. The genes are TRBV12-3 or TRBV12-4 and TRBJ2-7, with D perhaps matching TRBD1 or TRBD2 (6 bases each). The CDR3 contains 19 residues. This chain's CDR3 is CASSLTPLAPWYGGYEQHF. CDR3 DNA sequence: TGTGCCAGCAGTTTAACGCCCCTAGCACCCTGGTACGGGGGCTACGAGCAGCACTTC.

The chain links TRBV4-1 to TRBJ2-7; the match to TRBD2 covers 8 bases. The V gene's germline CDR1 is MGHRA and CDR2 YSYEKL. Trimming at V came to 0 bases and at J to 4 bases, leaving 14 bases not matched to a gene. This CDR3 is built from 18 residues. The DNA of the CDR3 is TGCGCCAGCAGCCAAGATGCGAAGGGGGTAGCGGGAATGTACGAGCAGTACTTC. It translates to CASSQDAKGVAGMYEQYF.

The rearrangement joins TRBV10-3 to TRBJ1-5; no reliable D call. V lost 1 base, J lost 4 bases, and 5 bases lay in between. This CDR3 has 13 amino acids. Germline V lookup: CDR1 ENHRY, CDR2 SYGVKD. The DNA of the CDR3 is TGTGCCATCAGTGAGTGGGAGAATCAGCCCCAGCATTTT. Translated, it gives CAISEWENQPQHF.

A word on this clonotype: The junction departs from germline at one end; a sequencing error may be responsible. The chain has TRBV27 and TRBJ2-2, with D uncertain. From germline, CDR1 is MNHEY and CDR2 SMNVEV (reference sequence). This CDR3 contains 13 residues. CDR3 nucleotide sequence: TGTCCCAGCAGTTTTCTGCCCACCGGGGAGCTGTTTTTT. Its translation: CPSSFLPTGELFF.

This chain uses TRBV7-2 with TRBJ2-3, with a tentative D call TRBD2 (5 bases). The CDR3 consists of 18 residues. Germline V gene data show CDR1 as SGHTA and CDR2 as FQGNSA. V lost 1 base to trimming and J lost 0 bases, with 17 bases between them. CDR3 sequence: CASSLGPLAGASTDTQYF. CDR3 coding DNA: TGTGCCAGCAGCTTAGGGCCCCTCGCGGGCGCTAGCACAGATACGCAGTATTTT.

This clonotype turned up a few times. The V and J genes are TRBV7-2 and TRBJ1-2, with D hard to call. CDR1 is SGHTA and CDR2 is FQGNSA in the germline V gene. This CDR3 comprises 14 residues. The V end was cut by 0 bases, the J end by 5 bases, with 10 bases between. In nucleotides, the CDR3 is TGTGCCAGCAGCTTAGCGTTCGGTGGGTATGGCTACACCTTC. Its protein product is CASSLAFGGYGYTF. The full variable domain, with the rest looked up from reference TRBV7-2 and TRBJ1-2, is GAGVSQSPSNKVTEKGKDVELRCDPISGHTALYWYRQSLGQGLEFLIYFQGNSAPDKSGLPSDRFSAERTGGSVSTLTIQRTQQEDSAVYLCASSLAFGGYGYTFGSGTRLTVV.

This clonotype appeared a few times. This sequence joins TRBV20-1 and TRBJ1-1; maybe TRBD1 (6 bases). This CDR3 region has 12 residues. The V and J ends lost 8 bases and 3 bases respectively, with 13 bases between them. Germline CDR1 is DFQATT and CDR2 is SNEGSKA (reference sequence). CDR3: CSSRGMDTEAFF. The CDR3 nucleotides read TGCAGTTCCAGGGGCATGGACACTGAAGCTTTCTTT.